This T cell receptor (beta chain) was sequenced for a study of CD8+CD57+ T cells in acquired aplastic anemia. Study-wide context: DNA recovered from sorted CD4+ and CD8+ cells had a mean of approximately 3.5 ug. There were 10 million or so reads, on average, for CD4+ cells from healthy donors.

To note about this clonotype: Compared with germline, one end of the junction differs, possibly owing to a read error.

Germline lookup yields CDR1 MGHRA and CDR2 YSYEKL. The CDR3 runs 15 residues. Genomic DNA was employed as the template in profiling TCR beta VDJ and CDR3. One entry per CDR3 protein results from TCRdb running MiXCR on the reads. This repertoire shows just over 400,000 distinct CDR3 sequences, 65% to 80% found once; its top ten account for approximately 4%. The clonotype originates from a human donor in good health, serving as a control. V is TRBV4-1 and J is TRBJ1-3, with D maybe TRBD1 (5 bases). Source material: sorted CD4+, CD8+, or CD8+CD57+ T cells (not recorded which) from PBMCs. DNA of the CDR3: TGCGCCAGCAGTGCGGGACGTCGCTCTGGAAACACCGTATATTTT. Protein: CASSAGRRSGNTVYF.